This T cell receptor beta chain is drawn from a study of blood T cell repertoires in COVID-19. Study at large: COVID-19 samples from acute and convalescent phases originated in the United States, Italy and Spain. In each case, the material was cDNA or gDNA derived from T cells, B-cell-depleted T cells, or PBMCs.

TCRdb keeps only in-frame clones here, not all; method: immunoSEQ multiplex PCR. The table lists roughly 440,000 clones, approximately 88% of them singletons, with 10% to 15% in the top ten. V gave up 5 bases and J gave up 0 bases; unmatched junction bases: 6. The CDR3 length is 16 residues. CDR1 MDHEN and CDR2 SYDVKM come from the germline V gene. The V gene is TRBV28, the J gene TRBJ1-5; TRBD1 matches 8 bases. This sequence was found in a woman aged 50 to 60 with COVID-19, enrolled during active disease. The sequenced sample was peripheral blood. CDR3 in DNA: TGTGCCAGCAGTCCGGGACAGGTGTATAGCAATCAGCCCCAGCATTTT. It translates to CASSPGQVYSNQPQHF. The full variable domain, in which reference TRBV28 and TRBJ1-5 provide the parts outside the CDR3, is DVKVTQSSRYLVKRTGEKVFLECVQDMDHENMFWYRQDPGLGLRLIYFSYDVKMKEKGDIPEGYSVSREKKERFSLILESASTNQTSMYLCASSPGQVYSNQPQHFGDGTRLSIL.